This T cell receptor beta chain was documented in a study of T cell repertoires in cytomegalovirus infection. CDR1 is KGHSH and CDR2 is LQKENI in the germline V gene. There are 15 residues in the CDR3. The ends were cut back, 4 bases at V and 3 bases at J, with 16 bases in the middle. Study conclusions and caveats: In two of eight donors, the top clonotype was HLA-C-restricted CMV-specific.

TCRdb ran MiXCR on the reads and lists one entry per CDR3 protein. Of over 90,000 distinct CDR3 sequences listed, 16% were seen once; the top ten hold over 8%. Remarks on this clonotype: The antigen remains unidentified.

This chain connects TRBV18 to TRBJ2-7; TRBD1 might be the D (6 bases). This sequence originates from a human donor in good health (CMV status not recorded). Some clones in this sample may be carry-over from other donors' samples. The sample consisted of PBMCs. The CDR3, as DNA: TGTGCCAGCTCACGAACAGGGTCCAGAATCTACGAGCAGTACTTC. It is translated as CASSRTGSRIYEQYF.